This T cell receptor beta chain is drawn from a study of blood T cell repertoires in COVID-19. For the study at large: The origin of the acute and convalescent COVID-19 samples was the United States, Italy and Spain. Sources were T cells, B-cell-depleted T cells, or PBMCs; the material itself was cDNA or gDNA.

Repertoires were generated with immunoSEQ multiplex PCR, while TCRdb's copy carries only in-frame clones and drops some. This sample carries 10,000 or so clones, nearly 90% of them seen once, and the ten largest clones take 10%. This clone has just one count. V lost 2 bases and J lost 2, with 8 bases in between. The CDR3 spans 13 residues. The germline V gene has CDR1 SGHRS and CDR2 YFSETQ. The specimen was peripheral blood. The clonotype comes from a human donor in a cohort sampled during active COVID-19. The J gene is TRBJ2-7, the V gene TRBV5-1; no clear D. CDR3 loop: CASSFNRAYEQYF. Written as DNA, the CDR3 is TGCGCCAGCAGCTTTAACCGGGCCTACGAGCAGTACTTC.